These 2 T cell receptor beta chains were all obtained from the same sample, sequenced in a study of early T cells in non-severe SARS-CoV-2 infection. TCRdb reprocessed the 5' RACE reads via MiXCR and lists one record per CDR3 protein. The table lists tens of thousands of distinct CDR3 sequences, 9.5% to 15% of them singletons. The starting material was whole blood, obtained at baseline. These TCRs come from an adult who was a healthcare worker with PCR-confirmed SARS-CoV-2 infection or an uninfected control (not recorded which).

This rearrangement joins TRBV7-6 to TRBJ2-1; 10 bases line up with TRBD1. The CDR3 loop spans 21 amino acids. J lost 5 bases, V lost 2 bases, and 21 bases had no gene match. Germline V gene lookup returns CDR1 SGHVS and CDR2 FNYEAQ. This CDR3 is CASSLPDNPPGTGEWHNEQFF. The DNA of the CDR3 is TGTGCCAGCAGCTTACCGGACAACCCCCCAGGGACAGGGGAATGGCACAATGAGCAGTTCTTC.

In this sample, this clonotype turned up many times. This chain connects TRBV7-6 to TRBJ2-1; D ambiguous. The CDR3 runs to 13 residues. Germline lookup yields CDR1 SGHVS and CDR2 FNYEAQ. Trimming stripped 2 bases from V and 9 bases from J, with 11 bases between. CDR3 loop: CASSLFELGEQFF. DNA of the CDR3: TGTGCCAGCAGCTTATTCGAGTTGGGTGAGCAGTTCTTC.